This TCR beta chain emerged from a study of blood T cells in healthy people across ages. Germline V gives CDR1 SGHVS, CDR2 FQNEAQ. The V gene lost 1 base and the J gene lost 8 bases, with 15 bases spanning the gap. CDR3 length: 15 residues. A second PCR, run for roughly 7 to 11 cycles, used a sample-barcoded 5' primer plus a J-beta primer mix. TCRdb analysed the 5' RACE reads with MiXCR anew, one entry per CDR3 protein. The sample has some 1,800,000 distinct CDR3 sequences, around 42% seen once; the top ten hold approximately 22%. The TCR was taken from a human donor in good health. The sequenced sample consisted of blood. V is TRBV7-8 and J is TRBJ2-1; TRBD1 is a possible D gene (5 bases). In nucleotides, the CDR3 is TGTGCCAGCAGCTTAGTAGGGGTAGCTCTCGATGAGCAGTTCTTC. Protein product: CASSLVGVALDEQFF. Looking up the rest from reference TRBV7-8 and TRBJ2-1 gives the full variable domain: GAGVSQSPRYKVAKRGQDVALRCDPISGHVSLFWYQQALGQGPEFLTYFQNEAQLDKSGLPSDRFFAERPEGSVSTLKIQRTQQEDSAVYLCASSLVGVALDEQFFGPGTRLTVL.